This is a list of T cell receptor beta chains from one sample in a study of OX40 agonist ivuxolimab in advanced cancers. TCRdb's table, derived via immunoSEQ multiplex PCR, lists solely in-frame clones and lacks some. The top ten hold about 40% of the sample, which has over 8,500 clones, less than 85% seen once. This specimen was CD4+ or CD8+ T cells sorted from blood, taken in a trial of the OX40 agonist ivuxolimab. These TCRs come from an adult with an advanced solid tumor such as melanoma, head and neck, liver or kidney cancer. CDR3s include the opening cysteine and the closing phenylalanine or tryptophan. Fields, in order: CDR3 protein, V gene, J gene, D gene. The D gene is left open where the match is weak.

cdr3_aa: CASSAGSSLGKLFF
v_call: TRBV9
j_call: TRBJ1-4
d_call: NA

cdr3_aa: CASSFDRPNTEAFF
v_call: TRBV5-1
j_call: TRBJ1-1
d_call: NA

cdr3_aa: CASSDGNYGYTF
v_call: TRBV28
j_call: TRBJ1-2
d_call: NA

cdr3_aa: CASSERTESGANVLTF
v_call: TRBV9
j_call: TRBJ2-6
d_call: NA

cdr3_aa: CAMQERYEQYF
v_call: TRBV5-8
j_call: TRBJ2-7
d_call: NA

cdr3_aa: CASSESIGNTIYF
v_call: TRBV25-1
j_call: TRBJ1-3
d_call: NA

cdr3_aa: CASMGPLDRGNTEAFF
v_call: TRBV19
j_call: TRBJ1-1
d_call: TRBD1

cdr3_aa: CASATGTYEQYF
v_call: TRBV27
j_call: TRBJ2-7
d_call: NA

cdr3_aa: CAGVTGQPTANYGYTF
v_call: TRBV11-2
j_call: TRBJ1-2
d_call: NA

cdr3_aa: CASSIYGLAETYNEQFF
v_call: TRBV19
j_call: TRBJ2-1
d_call: TRBD2

cdr3_aa: CASSWGDGNQPQHF
v_call: TRBV7-2
j_call: TRBJ1-5
d_call: NA

cdr3_aa: CASSEWGGTSYEQYF
v_call: TRBV5-4
j_call: TRBJ2-7
d_call: NA

cdr3_aa: CASSFRDGGYNEQFF
v_call: TRBV5-1
j_call: TRBJ2-1
d_call: NA

cdr3_aa: CASSQVGQGHEQYF
v_call: TRBV4-1
j_call: TRBJ2-7
d_call: NA

cdr3_aa: CASSQDLENTEAFF
v_call: TRBV4-3
j_call: TRBJ1-1
d_call: NA

cdr3_aa: CASSFGGQPQHF
v_call: TRBV27
j_call: TRBJ1-5
d_call: NA

cdr3_aa: CASSWASGNSYEQYF
v_call: TRBV7-2
j_call: TRBJ2-7
d_call: NA

cdr3_aa: CASSLEGLQTDMNTEAFF
v_call: TRBV7-2
j_call: TRBJ1-1
d_call: NA

cdr3_aa: CASTGTSGIYEQFF
v_call: TRBV2
j_call: TRBJ2-1
d_call: TRBD2

cdr3_aa: CASSLSLTEPMGTGELFF
v_call: TRBV27
j_call: TRBJ2-2
d_call: NA

cdr3_aa: CASSQDSGADYGYTF
v_call: TRBV4-3
j_call: TRBJ1-2
d_call: NA

cdr3_aa: CASSIVPGNTIYF
v_call: TRBV19
j_call: TRBJ1-3
d_call: NA

cdr3_aa: CATRGYYEQYF
v_call: TRBV18
j_call: TRBJ2-7
d_call: NA

cdr3_aa: CASSHQWGGKKNIQYF
v_call: TRBV4-3
j_call: TRBJ2-4
d_call: NA

cdr3_aa: CATPCAAVYEQYF
v_call: TRBV28
j_call: TRBJ2-7
d_call: NA

cdr3_aa: CAWTALNEKLFF
v_call: TRBV30
j_call: TRBJ1-4
d_call: NA

cdr3_aa: CASSYGRAYEQYF
v_call: TRBV6-5
j_call: NA
d_call: NA

cdr3_aa: CASSLGTLYGYTF
v_call: TRBV7-9
j_call: TRBJ1-2
d_call: NA

cdr3_aa: CASSARGPRAEAFF
v_call: TRBV9
j_call: TRBJ1-1
d_call: NA

cdr3_aa: CASSLRQNNQPQHF
v_call: TRBV28
j_call: TRBJ1-5
d_call: NA

cdr3_aa: CASSLRGGGNTIYF
v_call: TRBV6-5
j_call: TRBJ1-3
d_call: NA

cdr3_aa: CASSAGHSGANVLTF
v_call: TRBV6-1
j_call: TRBJ2-6
d_call: NA

cdr3_aa: CASGLVPLQPQHF
v_call: TRBV12-5
j_call: TRBJ1-5
d_call: NA

cdr3_aa: CASSLRAQWPNEQFF
v_call: TRBV6-5
j_call: TRBJ2-1
d_call: NA

cdr3_aa: CASSDRDRYNEKLFF
v_call: TRBV2
j_call: TRBJ1-4
d_call: NA

cdr3_aa: CASSPRATGVDGYTF
v_call: TRBV9
j_call: TRBJ1-2
d_call: TRBD1

cdr3_aa: CASSLGRGVEKLFF
v_call: TRBV27
j_call: TRBJ1-4
d_call: NA

cdr3_aa: CASSADGDGYYYEQYF
v_call: TRBV6-1
j_call: TRBJ2-7
d_call: NA

cdr3_aa: CASADTGGDTQYF
v_call: TRBV2
j_call: TRBJ2-3
d_call: TRBD2

cdr3_aa: CASSLGGDSPYEQYF
v_call: TRBV4-2
j_call: NA
d_call: NA

cdr3_aa: CAQHLDSSYEQYF
v_call: TRBV2
j_call: TRBJ2-7
d_call: NA

cdr3_aa: CASSIGSGGNSPLHF
v_call: TRBV19
j_call: TRBJ1-6
d_call: NA

cdr3_aa: CASSRNSENEKLFF
v_call: TRBV6-4
j_call: TRBJ1-4
d_call: NA

cdr3_aa: CASSLCVGCSGNTIYF
v_call: TRBV7-2
j_call: TRBJ1-3
d_call: NA

cdr3_aa: CASSELAGGNTGELFF
v_call: TRBV6-4
j_call: TRBJ2-2
d_call: TRBD2

cdr3_aa: CASSVPRQGEAGELFF
v_call: TRBV9
j_call: TRBJ2-2
d_call: TRBD1

cdr3_aa: CASSMAGGWTGELFF
v_call: TRBV19
j_call: TRBJ2-2
d_call: TRBD2

cdr3_aa: CASSPSAGDFRGWNTQYF
v_call: TRBV11-3
j_call: TRBJ2-3
d_call: TRBD2

cdr3_aa: CASQGDSLNTEAFF
v_call: TRBV2
j_call: TRBJ1-1
d_call: TRBD1

cdr3_aa: CASSNRVVSNQPQHF
v_call: TRBV19
j_call: TRBJ1-5
d_call: NA

cdr3_aa: CASSQGDSPTKNTEAFF
v_call: TRBV14
j_call: TRBJ1-1
d_call: TRBD1

cdr3_aa: CAIRAATGWTDTQYF
v_call: TRBV10-3
j_call: TRBJ2-3
d_call: TRBD1

cdr3_aa: CASSISPLGSYNEQFF
v_call: TRBV19
j_call: TRBJ2-1
d_call: NA

cdr3_aa: CAIRQGRNQPQHF
v_call: TRBV10-3
j_call: TRBJ1-5
d_call: NA